The clone carrying this T cell receptor (beta chain) has only a few counts. V was trimmed by 4 bases and J by 6 bases, leaving 20 bases between them. This CDR3 has 15 amino acids. Per germline, CDR1 SGHNT and CDR2 YYREEE (reference sequence). MiXCR was run by TCRdb on the 5' RACE reads, yielding one entry per CDR3 protein. The table records tens of thousands of distinct CDR3 sequences, under 15% of them present only once. This entry comes from a study of T cells of healthy individuals. The sequence was obtained from a human donor in good health. The rearrangement joins TRBV5-4 to TRBJ2-7; D possibly corresponds to TRBD2 (6 bases). The CDR3 DNA sequence: TGTGCCAGCAGCGGCGGGGCAGGCTGGACTTCCGAGCAGTACTTC. It codes for CASSGGAGWTSEQYF.